These 29 T cell receptor beta chains were all obtained from the same sample, sequenced in a study of blood T cell repertoires in COVID-19 (dated by TCRdb to 2018 to 2020). The library was generated by the immunoSEQ multiplex PCR assay. Here the immuneACCESS table is served through TCRdb, limited to in-frame sequences with V and J called. Missing clones are a known gap in these copies; in checked studies unresolved V genes cover under half, and the rest lacks a known reason. Within this sample are 250,000 or so clones, with about 83% of them counted one time only. Around 5.2% of the sample belongs to the ten largest clones. Sequences were obtained from peripheral blood. The origin of the receptors is a human donor in a cohort sampled during active COVID-19.

The V call is TRBV7-9, the J call TRBJ2-7, with D maybe TRBD2 (6 bases). Trimming cost V 5 bases and J 6 bases, with 17 bases left between them. This CDR3 has 14 residues. Germline values: CDR1 SEHNR, CDR2 FQNEAQ (reference sequence). The CDR3 nucleotides read TGTGCCAGCAGCCCGACGGGACTCGGGCCCGAGCAGTACTTC. This sequence encodes CASSPTGLGPEQYF.

This chain connects TRBV6-5 to TRBJ2-6, with a tentative D call TRBD1 (5 bases). CDR1 and CDR2 from the germline V gene are MNHEY and SVGAGI. V lost 6 bases and J lost 3, with 12 bases in between. CDR3 length equals 15 residues. The CDR3 here is CASRLQVDGANVLTF. CDR3 coding DNA: TGTGCCAGCAGATTACAGGTTGATGGGGCCAACGTCCTGACTTTC.

The chain couples TRBV2 to TRBJ2-6, with a tentative D call TRBD1 (6 bases). The germline V and J ends were trimmed by 3 bases and 0 bases, with 12 bases remaining between them. The CDR3 runs 17 residues. Germline CDR1 and CDR2: SNHLY and FYNNEI. The CDR3 spells CASSEGRGSSGANVLTF. The CDR3 DNA reads TGTGCCAGCAGTGAGGGCAGGGGCTCCTCTGGGGCCAACGTCCTGACTTTC.

The CDR3: CASSRGSGGSSYNEQFF. For the CDR3, the DNA is TGCGCCAGCAGCCGAGGAAGCGGGGGAAGCTCCTACAATGAGCAGTTCTTC. This chain uses TRBV4-1 with TRBJ2-1, with 8 bases fitting TRBD2. The CDR3 contains 17 residues. Germline-derived CDR1 and CDR2 are MGHRA and YSYEKL. The J segment lost 0 bases and the V segment lost 4 bases, leaving 8 bases of the junction unmatched.

The chain joins TRBV12-5 to TRBJ1-5, with D perhaps matching TRBD1 (5 bases). The CDR3 is 21 amino acids. The germline CDR1 and CDR2 sequences are LGHNT and FRNRAP. Between the trimmed V and J ends, which lost 0 bases and 0 bases, there was a span of 24 bases. The CDR3 nucleotides are TGTGCTAGTGGTTTGGTACCTCGGTGGACTACTGGGGGGTATAGCAATCAGCCCCAGCATTTT. Its protein is CASGLVPRWTTGGYSNQPQHF.

The J gene is TRBJ2-5, the V gene TRBV29-1, with 7 bases fitting TRBD1. V shed 6 bases, J shed 6 bases, and the junction held 13 bases outside the gene matches. Germline V gives CDR1 SQVTM, CDR2 ANQGSEA. This CDR3 is built from 14 residues. CDR3 loop: CSVARWAGGQTQYF. CDR3 nucleotides: TGCAGCGTGGCTCGTTGGGCAGGGGGACAGACCCAGTACTTC.

This chain joins TRBV5-5 and TRBJ2-2; possible D gene TRBD1, 6 bases. CDR3 length: 15 amino acids. V was shortened by 0 bases and J by 1 base, with 7 bases between the two germline ends. The germline V gene has CDR1 SGHKS and CDR2 YYEKEE (reference sequence). This chain's CDR3 is CASSLVGGNTGELFF. The CDR3 DNA reads as TGTGCCAGCAGCTTGGTAGGGGGGAACACCGGGGAGCTGTTTTTT.

The chain recombines TRBV5-1 with TRBJ2-1; TRBD1 might be the D (7 bases). V was clipped by 3 bases and J by 6 bases, with 16 bases between them. The CDR3 length is 15 residues. Germline values: CDR1 SGHRS, CDR2 YFSETQ. Written as DNA, the CDR3 is TGCGCCAGCAGCTCCGGACAGGAGGGAAGCAATGAGCAGTTCTTC. This encodes CASSSGQEGSNEQFF.

This chain uses TRBV15 with TRBJ2-3; D is unclear. CDR1 and CDR2 (germline): LNHNV, YYDKDF (reference sequence). The CDR3 extends over 15 amino acids. Trimming cost V 4 bases and J 2 bases, with 13 bases left between them. The CDR3, as DNA: TGTGCCACCAGCACAAAAAATACAGTCACAGATACGCAGTATTTT. As protein: CATSTKNTVTDTQYF.

The genes are TRBV2 and TRBJ1-5; 7 bases align to TRBD1. The germline CDR1 and CDR2 sequences are SNHLY and FYNNEI. The CDR3 is made up of 15 amino acids. With 3 bases clipped from V and 4 bases from J, the junction kept 6 bases outside the gene matches. The CDR3 nucleotides read TGTGCCAGCAGTGAGTACCGGACAGGAAATCAGCCCCAGCATTTT. Translating gives CASSEYRTGNQPQHF.

The V and J genes are TRBV7-2 and TRBJ1-6; 9 positions match TRBD1. The CDR3 is made up of 14 amino acids. With V trimmed by 5 bases and J by 10 bases, 6 bases remained unmatched. Per germline, CDR1 SGHTA and CDR2 FQGNSA. The CDR3 is CASSTGTGRSPLHF. The CDR3 DNA reads as TGTGCCAGCAGCACTGGGACAGGGAGGTCACCCCTCCACTTT.

The chain joins TRBV5-1 to TRBJ1-1; D uncertain. Germline V gene sequence: CDR1 SGHRS, CDR2 YFSETQ. This CDR3 is 15 amino acids long. V gave up 0 bases and J gave up 0 bases, with 9 bases separating them. This chain's CDR3 is CASSLVGSLNTEAFF. The CDR3 region has the DNA TGCGCCAGCAGCTTGGTGGGCAGTCTGAACACTGAAGCTTTCTTT.

The chain links TRBV5-6 to TRBJ2-2; 11 bases line up with TRBD2. This CDR3 contains 15 residues. V was clipped by 1 base and J by 7 bases; unmatched bases: 3. Germline CDR1 SGHDT, CDR2 YYEEEE. The CDR3 is CASSLLAGGFGELFF. The CDR3 nucleotides are TGTGCCAGCAGCTTGTTAGCGGGAGGGTTCGGGGAGCTGTTTTTT.

This chain joins TRBV2 and TRBJ2-2, with 7 bases identical to TRBD1. CDR3 length equals 15 residues. The V gene's germline CDR1 is SNHLY and CDR2 FYNNEI. V shed 7 bases and J 8 bases; nucleotides not matched to a gene: 13. The CDR3 bases are TGTGCCAGCATCAGGGACAGCCCCCTTTTAGGGGAGCTGTTTTTT. It is translated as CASIRDSPLLGELFF. The variable domain in full, completed from reference TRBV2 and TRBJ2-2, reads EPEVTQTPSHQVTQMGQEVILRCVPISNHLYFYWYRQILGQKVEFLVSFYNNEISEKSEIFDDQFSVERPDGSNFTLKIRSTKLEDSAMYFCASIRDSPLLGELFFGEGSRLTVL.

This clone turned up a few times. The V call is TRBV6-5, the J call TRBJ1-5; TRBD1 matches at 7 bases. J lost 3 bases, V lost 5 bases, and 4 bases had no gene match. This CDR3 has 14 residues. Germline V lookup: CDR1 MNHEY, CDR2 SVGAGI. CDR3 sequence: CASSLGTDNQPQHF. The DNA for the CDR3 is TGTGCCAGCAGTCTCGGGACAGACAATCAGCCCCAGCATTTT.

This chain's CDR3 is CASSIGQTYEQYF. The DNA for the CDR3 is TGTGCCAGCAGCATCGGACAGACCTACGAGCAGTACTTC. The chain joins TRBV11-2 to TRBJ2-7; TRBD1 is a possible D gene (6 bases). The germline CDR1 and CDR2 sequences are SGHAT and FQNNGV. CDR3 length equals 13 residues. Trimming left V 5 bases short and J 2 bases short, with 10 bases between.

The chain links TRBV28 to TRBJ1-2; D unclear. Trimming stripped 5 bases from V and 5 bases from J, with 12 bases between. Germline CDR1 MDHEN, CDR2 SYDVKM. The CDR3 is 13 residues long. DNA for the CDR3: TGTGCCAGCAGTCGCTTCGGGTTTTATGGCTACACCTTC. Translated: CASSRFGFYGYTF.

This clone was observed a handful of times. The CDR3 coding sequence is TGCGCCAGCAGCCCTTACCGTCCTAGCGGGAGTGCCTACGAGCAGTACTTC. This sequence encodes CASSPYRPSGSAYEQYF. This chain connects TRBV4-1 to TRBJ2-7; TRBD2 aligns across 10 bases. Trimming took 4 bases from V and 2 from J; bases not matched to a gene: 11. Looked up from germline, CDR1 is MGHRA and CDR2 is YSYEKL. This CDR3 has 17 residues.

V usage is TRBV5-1 and J usage is TRBJ2-7; D is ambiguous. Trimming took 3 bases from V and 0 from J, leaving 7 bases between them. The CDR3 totals 13 residues. The V gene's germline CDR1 is SGHRS and CDR2 YFSETQ. CDR3 nucleotides: TGCGCCAGCAGCTACAGCAACTCCTACGAGCAGTACTTC. Translated: CASSYSNSYEQYF. Full variable domain (rest looked up from reference TRBV5-1 and TRBJ2-7): KAGVTQTPRYLIKTRGQQVTLSCSPISGHRSVSWYQQTPGQGLQFLFEYFSETQRNKGNFPGRFSGRQFSNSRSEMNVSTLELGDSALYLCASSYSNSYEQYFGPGTRLTVT.

The chain recombines TRBV28 with TRBJ2-4; 8 bases line up with TRBD1. CDR1 is MDHEN, CDR2 SYDVKM, per germline. Trimming at V came to 5 bases and at J to 15 bases, leaving 12 bases not matched to a gene. The CDR3 loop spans 13 amino acids. CDR3 sequence: CASSPGGSELRYF. Written as DNA, the CDR3 is TGTGCCAGCAGTCCAGGGGGCTCAGAACTGAGGTACTTC.

The gene calls are TRBV18 and TRBJ2-3; D not certain. The CDR3 has 13 residues. Trimming pared 8 bases from V and 1 base from J, leaving 10 bases between. The germline CDR1 and CDR2 sequences are KGHSH and LQKENI. The CDR3 bases are TGTGCCAGCGGCGGAGACCGCACAGATACGCAGTATTTT. This encodes CASGGDRTDTQYF.

CDR3 protein: CASSQGTGRQPQHF. Written as DNA, the CDR3 is TGTGCCAGCAGCCAAGGGACAGGGAGGCAGCCCCAGCATTTT. V usage is TRBV3-1 (or the pseudogene TRBV3-2) and J usage is TRBJ1-5; TRBD1 matches at 8 bases. Germline CDR1 and CDR2: LGHDT and YNNKEL (reference sequence). The J segment lost 7 bases and the V segment lost 1 base, leaving 3 bases of the junction unmatched. This CDR3 region has 14 residues.

J is TRBJ1-5 and V is TRBV2; maybe TRBD1 (5 bases). The germline gives CDR1 SNHLY, CDR2 FYNNEI. This CDR3 region has 16 residues. The V end lost 2 bases, the J end lost 2 bases, and 13 bases lay between the germline ends. DNA of the CDR3: TGTGCCAGCAGTGAATTGCAGGGTTCGGGCAATCAGCCCCAGCATTTT. This translates into CASSELQGSGNQPQHF.

The rearrangement joins TRBV5-1 to TRBJ2-1, with 7 positions matching TRBD2. The CDR3 extends over 18 amino acids. The J segment lost 1 base and the V segment lost 2 bases, leaving 12 bases of the junction unmatched. Germline assignment: CDR1 SGHRS and CDR2 YFSETQ. CDR3 sequence reads: CASSFGGSSKGSYNEQFF. In DNA, the CDR3 is TGCGCCAGCAGCTTCGGGGGGAGCTCAAAAGGATCCTACAATGAGCAGTTCTTC.

The chain couples TRBV6-1 to TRBJ2-3; D possibly corresponds to TRBD2 (5 bases). This CDR3 contains 13 residues. With 5 bases removed from V and 6 bases from J, the gap between germline ends came to 12 bases. CDR1 is MNHNS, CDR2 SASEGT, per germline. For the CDR3, the DNA is TGTGCCAGCAGTAGTCTCCGAGGGGATACGCAGTATTTT. Protein sequence: CASSSLRGDTQYF.

The rearrangement uses TRBV19 and TRBJ2-7, with D possibly TRBD2 on 6 matching bases. In germline, CDR1 is LNHDA, CDR2 SQIVND (reference sequence). V was cut by 5 bases and J by 3 bases, with 11 bases left in between. The CDR3 is 13 amino acids. The CDR3 DNA is TGTGCCAGTAGTTTTGGGACTTTCTACGAGCAGTACTTC. Its protein is CASSFGTFYEQYF.

The chain carries TRBV11-3 and TRBJ2-2, with D unresolved. Germline CDR1 reads SGHNT; CDR2 reads YENEEA. The CDR3 is 15 amino acids. The V gene lost 1 base and the J gene lost 4 bases, with 10 bases spanning the gap. The chain's CDR3 is CASSLGLRSTGELFF. CDR3 DNA: TGTGCCAGCAGCTTAGGTCTCCGGAGCACCGGGGAGCTGTTTTTT.

The chain employs TRBV2 and TRBJ1-6; 7 nucleotides align to TRBD1. The V segment lost 6 bases and the J segment 8 bases; nucleotides outside the gene matches: 7. CDR1 and CDR2 (germline): SNHLY, FYNNEI. This CDR3 has 14 residues. The CDR3 nucleotides are TGTGCCAGCAGCGCACAGGGGTCCGATTCACCCCTCCACTTT. It encodes CASSAQGSDSPLHF.

CDR3 DNA sequence: TGCAGCGTTACCCGGGACAGGGGGTCTTCCTACAATGAGCAGTTCTTC. Its translation: CSVTRDRGSSYNEQFF. V is TRBV29-1 and J is TRBJ2-1; 11 nucleotides align to TRBD1. Germline lookup yields CDR1 SQVTM and CDR2 ANQGSEA. The CDR3 length is 16 residues. The junction had 7 bases not matched to a gene; V was cut back by 5 bases and J by 1 base.